What follows are 12 T cell receptor beta chains derived from one specimen sequenced in a study of T cell responses to AZD1222 COVID-19 vaccine. Clones were sequenced by immunoSEQ multiplex PCR, and TCRdb holds only the in-frame ones, with some missing. The sample consists of about 110,000 clones, over 80% of them appearing once. The sequencing used peripheral blood, collected on day 0 of AZD1222 vaccination. Source of these receptors: an adult in good health.

This clone came up once. V is TRBV18 and J is TRBJ1-4; 9 positions match TRBD1. The V gene end was trimmed by 3 bases and the J gene end by 8 bases; junction bases not matched to a gene: 4. Germline assignment: CDR1 KGHSH and CDR2 LQKENI. This CDR3 has 14 residues. As DNA, the CDR3 is TGTGCCAGCTCACCTAGACAGGGGGAGGAAAAACTGTTTTTT. Protein sequence: CASSPRQGEEKLFF.

The rearrangement uses TRBV7-9 and TRBJ1-4, with 8 positions matching TRBD1. The germline CDR1 and CDR2 sequences are SEHNR and FQNEAQ (reference sequence). The V and J ends lost 2 bases and 5 bases, in that order; junction bases with no gene match: 1. The CDR3 spans 14 residues. The CDR3 sequence: CASSLRQGNEKLFF. CDR3 in DNA: TGTGCCAGCAGCTTAAGACAGGGGAATGAAAAACTGTTTTTT.

The chain uses TRBV6-5 and TRBJ1-3, with D possibly TRBD1 on 5 matching bases. CDR3 length: 14 amino acids. Germline V lookup: CDR1 MNHEY, CDR2 SVGAGI. With 6 bases removed from V and 1 base from J, the gap between germline ends came to 10 bases. The CDR3 DNA follows: TGTGCCAGCAGCCTTGACAGTTCTGGAAACACCATATATTTT. This translates into CASSLDSSGNTIYF.

The chain is built from TRBV5-1 and TRBJ2-7; no clear D. CDR1 is SGHRS, CDR2 YFSETQ, per germline. Trimming cost V 0 bases and J 1 base, with 8 bases left between them. The CDR3 has 14 amino acids. CDR3 amino acids: CASSLGGESYEQYF. In DNA form, the CDR3 reads TGCGCCAGCAGCTTGGGGGGTGAATCCTACGAGCAGTACTTC.

The chain recombines TRBV7-2 with TRBJ1-2; 11 positions match TRBD1. CDR3 length equals 17 residues. The V and J ends lost 4 bases and 5 bases, in that order; junction bases with no gene match: 12. Germline V gives CDR1 SGHTA, CDR2 FQGNSA. In DNA, the CDR3 is TGTGCCAGCAGCTACCGGACAGGGGGCCCCGGGCGATATGGCTACACCTTC. It specifies CASSYRTGGPGRYGYTF. Complete variable domain (other parts from reference TRBV7-2 and TRBJ1-2): GAGVSQSPSNKVTEKGKDVELRCDPISGHTALYWYRQSLGQGLEFLIYFQGNSAPDKSGLPSDRFSAERTGGSVSTLTIQRTQQEDSAVYLCASSYRTGGPGRYGYTFGSGTRLTVV.

By share, this clone counts as medium-sized. V usage is TRBV30 and J usage is TRBJ2-1; TRBD2 agrees at 8 bases. The CDR3 is made up of 13 amino acids. The germline V gene has CDR1 GTSNPN and CDR2 SVGIG (reference sequence). With 2 bases clipped from V and 10 bases from J, the junction kept 7 bases outside the gene matches. The CDR3 loop reads CAWSSHSGAEQFF. DNA of the CDR3: TGTGCCTGGAGTTCTCATAGCGGGGCCGAGCAGTTCTTC.

The chain couples TRBV7-2 to TRBJ2-7; 9 bases are shared with TRBD2. V trimming: 0 bases; J trimming: 3 bases; junction bases outside the gene matches: 6. This CDR3 region has 16 residues. CDR1 is SGHTA and CDR2 is FQGNSA in the germline V gene. In DNA, the CDR3 is TGTGCCAGCAGCTTAGCAACAGCGGGGGGAAACTACGAGCAGTACTTC. Translating it yields CASSLATAGGNYEQYF.

V is TRBV19 and J is TRBJ2-7, with 8 bases aligning to TRBD1. After removal of 5 bases from V and 2 bases from J, the junction contained 8 bases not matched to a gene. Germline V gene lookup returns CDR1 LNHDA and CDR2 SQIVND (reference sequence). The CDR3 consists of 15 residues. The CDR3 DNA reads as TGTGCCAGTAGTTCTCGGACAGGGACGCCCTACGAGCAGTACTTC. Protein: CASSSRTGTPYEQYF. Filled out from reference TRBV19 and TRBJ2-7, the complete variable domain reads DGGITQSPKYLFRKEGQNVTLSCEQNLNHDAMYWYRQDPGQGLRLIYYSQIVNDFQKGDIAEGYSVSREKKESFPLTVTSAQKNPTAFYLCASSSRTGTPYEQYFGPGTRLTVT.

The J gene is TRBJ2-7, the V gene TRBV28; D ambiguous. The germline V gene encodes CDR1 MDHEN and CDR2 SYDVKM. The CDR3 spans 12 residues. V lost 6 bases and J lost 6, with 12 bases in between. The CDR3 coding sequence is TGTGCCAGCAGGAAGGTCGGGTCCGAGCAGTACTTC. Its translation is CASRKVGSEQYF.

This rearrangement joins TRBV18 to TRBJ1-2, with a weak D call TRBD1 (5 bases). Germline loops: CDR1 KGHSH, CDR2 LQKENI. V was pared by 1 base and J by 6 bases, with 12 bases between. CDR3 length equals 14 residues. The CDR3 sequence is CASSPRTGGDGYTF. CDR3 nucleotides: TGTGCCAGCTCACCACGGACGGGGGGAGATGGCTACACCTTC.

As for this clone: Additional DNA sequences in this sample encode the identical CDR3. The chain joins TRBV19 to TRBJ1-5; no definite D call. Germline assignment: CDR1 LNHDA and CDR2 SQIVND (reference sequence). V was clipped by 6 bases and J by 0 bases, with 9 bases between them. The CDR3 contains 14 residues. The CDR3 bases are TGTGCCAGTAGGGGCCCCGATAGCAATCAGCCCCAGCATTTT. Translating gives CASRGPDSNQPQHF.

This rearrangement joins TRBV29-1 to TRBJ2-7, with 9 bases aligning to TRBD2. Looked up from germline, CDR1 is SQVTM and CDR2 is ANQGSEA. The V gene end was trimmed by 6 bases and the J gene end by 6 bases; junction bases not matched to a gene: 3. This CDR3 comprises 11 residues. This CDR3 is CSVQAGGEQYF. As DNA, the CDR3 is TGCAGCGTCCAAGCGGGGGGCGAGCAGTACTTC.